Below, 3 T cell receptor beta chains from the same sample are listed, as sequenced in a study of cytomegalovirus exposure and HLA in healthy donors. PCR amplification relied on 60 Vbeta primers (plus 13 Jbeta primers). Assay: immunoSEQ multiplex PCR; the TCRdb copy retains only in-frame clones and omits some. The table records about 160,000 clones, approximately 78% of them present only once. Sequenced: PBMCs. These receptors originate from a girl aged 2 to 9 in good health and CMV-seropositive.

The DNA of the CDR3 is TGTGCCAGCAGATCAGACAGGGCCCGGGAAGTGAACACTGAAGCTTTCTTT. Translated, it gives CASRSDRAREVNTEAFF. The genes are TRBV28 and TRBJ1-1; 7 nucleotides match TRBD1. Germline CDR1 and CDR2: MDHEN and SYDVKM. V lost 6 bases to trimming and J lost 0 bases; unmatched junction nucleotides: 13. The CDR3 has 17 amino acids.

Only one count was recorded for this clone. The V and J genes are TRBV6-5 and TRBJ2-1, with 10 bases lining up with TRBD2. The junction had 4 bases not matched to a gene; V was cut back by 6 bases and J by 2 bases. The CDR3 consists of 15 residues. Germline V gives CDR1 MNHEY, CDR2 SVGAGI. The CDR3 reads CASSSSGRAYNEQFF. Here the CDR3 DNA reads TGTGCCAGCAGCTCCAGCGGGAGGGCCTACAATGAGCAGTTCTTC.

This sequence joins TRBV30 and TRBJ2-7, with 7 bases matching TRBD1. V lost 3 bases to trimming and J lost 3 bases; unmatched junction nucleotides: 5. Germline-derived CDR1 and CDR2 are GTSNPN and SVGIG (reference sequence). CDR3 length: 13 amino acids. CDR3 sequence: CAWRAPGGYEQYF. In DNA, the CDR3 is TGTGCCTGGAGAGCCCCAGGGGGCTACGAGCAGTACTTC.